These 30 T cell receptor beta chains share one sample of origin, sequenced in a study of post-analysis software for immune sequencing data. General study points: Roughly five TRBV segments appeared more often in patients than in controls, and TRBV5-6, TRBV5-1 and TRBV20-1 were among these.

Antigen specificity for these receptors is unknown. Every TCR beta cDNA library bore unique molecular identifiers. TCRdb called the PCR reads again in MiXCR, with one record for every CDR3 protein. The sample lists roughly 730,000 distinct CDR3 sequences, roughly 30% occurring once. Sequencing used blood. Receptors originate from a girl under 18 with multiple sclerosis.

The CDR3 nucleotides read TGCAGTGCCCAAAGCTCCGGGACAAATTCACCCCTCCACTTT. Translating gives CSAQSSGTNSPLHF. The chain joins TRBV20-1 to TRBJ1-6, with a possible D match to TRBD1 (6 bases). V was shortened by 6 bases and J by 7 bases, with 16 bases between the two germline ends. The CDR3 has 14 residues. CDR1 and CDR2 from the germline V gene are DFQATT and SNEGSKA (reference sequence).

This clonotype appeared a few times. The V gene is TRBV28, the J gene TRBJ1-2; D possibly corresponds to TRBD1 (6 bases). Germline V gene lookup returns CDR1 MDHEN and CDR2 SYDVKM. The CDR3 covers 16 residues. V was shortened by 7 bases and J by 6 bases, with 24 bases between the two germline ends. The CDR3 loop is CASTKNSGGGLDGYTF. CDR3 in DNA: TGTGCCAGCACCAAAAACTCTGGGGGCGGGTTGGATGGCTACACCTTC.

This clonotype occurred a few times. This chain joins TRBV24-1 and TRBJ1-2; D possibly corresponds to TRBD1 (5 bases). This CDR3 contains 12 residues. Germline values: CDR1 KGHDR, CDR2 SFDVKD. Trimming removed 4 bases from V and 10 bases from J, with 12 bases in between. CDR3 nucleotide sequence: TGTGCCACCAGTGAGGACGACAGAGACTACACCTTC. Translating gives CATSEDDRDYTF.

The chain is built from TRBV5-6 and TRBJ2-5, with D tentatively TRBD2 (7 bases). This CDR3 is built from 15 residues. Trimming pared 4 bases from V and 0 bases from J, leaving 13 bases between. Germline CDR1 and CDR2: SGHDT and YYEEEE. CDR3 protein: CASSPGRGDQETQYF. The CDR3 DNA reads TGTGCCAGCAGCCCGGGGAGGGGGGACCAAGAGACCCAGTACTTC.

This clonotype was counted only a few times. The chain has TRBV10-3 and TRBJ2-7, with TRBD2 matching 7 bases. The CDR3 extends over 13 amino acids. V lost 5 bases and J lost 7; bases outside the gene matches: 8. Germline V lookup: CDR1 ENHRY, CDR2 SYGVKD. CDR3 DNA: TGTGCCATCAGTTCGGGACTAACCCTGGAGCAGTACTTC. Protein sequence: CAISSGLTLEQYF.

The gene calls are TRBV3-1 and TRBJ2-5; D is possibly TRBD2 (6 bases). There are 15 residues in the CDR3. Germline V lookup: CDR1 LGHDT, CDR2 YNNKEL (reference sequence). V lost 4 bases and J 11 bases, leaving 23 bases between the germline ends. The CDR3 coding sequence is TGTGCCAGCAGCCGCGGGGCACTCCCGGGAACAGAGCAGTACTTC. Protein product: CASSRGALPGTEQYF.

The chain has TRBV12-3 or TRBV12-4 and TRBJ1-5; TRBD1 might be the D (5 bases). The CDR3 spans 13 residues. The V end lost 7 bases, the J end lost 7 bases, and 14 bases lay between the germline ends. CDR3 nucleotides: TGTGCCAGCAATAAAGGGGTAGGCCAGCCCCAGCATTTT. It yields the protein CASNKGVGQPQHF.

This clonotype was observed a few times. This rearrangement joins TRBV12-3 or TRBV12-4 to TRBJ1-5, with no clear D. CDR3 length equals 14 residues. V lost 3 bases and J lost 3, with 9 bases in between. This CDR3 reads CASSFPGINQPQHF. The DNA of the CDR3 is TGTGCCAGCAGTTTTCCGGGGATCAATCAGCCCCAGCATTTT.

This clonotype was observed at least ten times. The V call is TRBV7-7, the J call TRBJ2-3; TRBD2 might be the D (5 bases). The CDR3 consists of 14 residues. CDR1 is SSHAT and CDR2 is FNYEAQ in the germline V gene (reference sequence). V was pared by 1 base and J by 1 base, with 6 bases between. CDR3 sequence: CASSLDGGTDTQYF. The CDR3 DNA reads as TGTGCCAGCAGCTTAGACGGGGGCACAGATACGCAGTATTTT. Full variable domain (missing parts from reference TRBV7-7 and TRBJ2-3): GAGVSQSPRYKVTKRGQDVTLRCDPISSHATLYWYQQALGQGPEFLTYFNYEAQPDKSGLPSDRFSAERPEGSISTLTIQRTEQRDSAMYRCASSLDGGTDTQYFGPGTRLTVL.

The gene calls are TRBV20-1 and TRBJ2-1; 9 bases are shared with TRBD1. The trim removed 7 bases at V and 2 bases at J, leaving 3 bases unmatched. The germline V gene encodes CDR1 DFQATT and CDR2 SNEGSKA (reference sequence). The length of the CDR3 is 13 residues. CDR3 sequence reads: CSVGTGTYNEQFF. DNA of the CDR3: TGCAGTGTCGGGACAGGGACCTACAATGAGCAGTTCTTC.

This clonotype was seen only a few times. DNA of the CDR3: TGTGCCAGCAGTCTCTGGACTAGCGGCGTTTGGGAGACCCAGTACTTC. The encoded protein is CASSLWTSGVWETQYF. This sequence joins TRBV6-2 or TRBV6-3 and TRBJ2-7, with 10 bases fitting TRBD2. The better agreement between TRBJ2-5 and the DNA end casts doubt on the J call. Germline CDR1 is MNHEY and CDR2 is SVGEGT. CDR3 length: 16 residues.

The V call is TRBV7-2, the J call TRBJ2-4, with a weak D call TRBD2 (7 bases). The V end lost 6 bases, the J end lost 7 bases, and 16 bases lay between the germline ends. This CDR3 is built from 14 residues. Germline loops: CDR1 SGHTA, CDR2 FQGNSA. For the CDR3, the DNA is TGTGCCAGCAGAGAAAGGGGGGGAGAGAACATTCAGTACTTC. The encoded protein is CASRERGGENIQYF.

A few counts support this clonotype. The chain carries TRBV5-1 and TRBJ2-3, with D perhaps matching TRBD2 (6 bases). This CDR3 has 15 amino acids. V lost 7 bases, J lost 4 bases, and 19 bases lay in between. The germline V gene encodes CDR1 SGHRS and CDR2 YFSETQ. DNA of the CDR3: TGCGCCAGCGGCACTACCGGGGGAGCTCCAGATACGCAGTATTTT. It is translated as CASGTTGGAPDTQYF.

The chain employs TRBV5-1 and TRBJ2-7; no reliable D call. Germline V gene sequence: CDR1 SGHRS, CDR2 YFSETQ. Trimming took off 4 bases at V and 3 bases at J, with 20 bases between the two ends. This CDR3 comprises 16 residues. DNA for the CDR3: TGCGCCAGCAGCCAAAGGTCGAGGTCTTCTTGCTACGAGCAGTACTTC. It encodes CASSQRSRSSCYEQYF.

This chain connects TRBV6-1 to TRBJ1-5; D is unclear. Trimming left V 4 bases short and J 11 bases short, with 9 bases between. Germline V gene data show CDR1 as MNHNS and CDR2 as SASEGT. This CDR3 comprises 11 residues. CDR3 residues: CASSGLAAQHF. The CDR3 DNA reads as TGTGCCAGCAGTGGTCTCGCGGCCCAGCATTTT.

This clonotype was seen a few times. This chain uses TRBV29-1 with TRBJ2-3, with a tentative D call TRBD2 (6 bases). Germline loops: CDR1 SQVTM, CDR2 ANQGSEA. The CDR3 has 13 residues. CDR3: CSDSASEGYTQYF. CDR3 DNA sequence: TGCAGTGACTCTGCTAGCGAGGGATATACGCAGTATTTT.

This clonotype was picked up a small number of times. J is TRBJ1-2 and V is TRBV12-3 or TRBV12-4; tentatively, D is TRBD1 (5 bases). V dropped 4 bases and J dropped 7 bases, with 7 bases sitting between them. The length of the CDR3 is 11 residues. The chain's CDR3 is CASSYQGGYTF. The CDR3 coding sequence is TGTGCCAGCAGTTACCAGGGTGGCTACACCTTC.

This clonotype turned up a few times. The chain couples TRBV5-5 to TRBJ1-5; 9 bases line up with TRBD1. Germline V gives CDR1 SGHKS, CDR2 YYEKEE (reference sequence). The CDR3 loop spans 16 amino acids. J was trimmed by 1 base and V by 2 bases; bases with no gene match: 4. CDR3 sequence (DNA): TGTGCCAGCAGCTTTACAGGGGGCCGGAGCAATCAGCCCCAGCATTTT. Amino acids: CASSFTGGRSNQPQHF.

This clonotype has at least ten counts. V is TRBV5-6 and J is TRBJ2-1, with D possibly TRBD2 on 7 matching bases. Trimming left V 4 bases short and J 0 bases short, with 14 bases between. Germline CDR1 and CDR2: SGHDT and YYEEEE. The CDR3 totals 16 residues. Here the CDR3 DNA reads TGTGCCAGCAGCCAAATGGGGGGGCTCTCCTACAATGAGCAGTTCTTC. It encodes CASSQMGGLSYNEQFF.

This clonotype was observed a few times. This chain uses TRBV6-1 with TRBJ1-1; D perhaps matches TRBD1 (5 bases). The CDR3 consists of 14 residues. Per the germline V gene, CDR1 is MNHNS and CDR2 is SASEGT. V was trimmed by 6 bases and J by 4 bases, leaving 15 bases between them. For the CDR3, the DNA is TGTGCCAGCAGCTTCTCTCAGGGCGCCACTGAAGCTTTCTTT. It translates to CASSFSQGATEAFF.

This clonotype has only a few counts. In DNA, the CDR3 is TGTGCCAGCAGTCGCTCTAATGAAAAACTGTTTTTT. Translating it yields CASSRSNEKLFF. This chain connects TRBV6-5 to TRBJ1-4; D not certain. V lost 5 bases to trimming and J lost 3 bases, with 4 bases between them. This CDR3 is built from 12 residues. Germline CDR1 MNHEY, CDR2 SVGAGI.

V usage is TRBV5-6 and J usage is TRBJ2-3; a possible D gene is TRBD2 (6 bases). Germline V gene sequence: CDR1 SGHDT, CDR2 YYEEEE. Between the trimmed V and J ends, which lost 4 bases and 3 bases, there was a span of 12 bases. This CDR3 spans 14 amino acids. The CDR3 DNA is TGTGCCAGCAGCGGGGGACTCAGAACAGATACGCAGTATTTT. Its translation: CASSGGLRTDTQYF.

The CDR3 DNA reads as TGTGCCAGCAGCCCCTTGGGACAGGGAATATATAATTCACCCCTCCACTTT. Its translation is CASSPLGQGIYNSPLHF. The chain uses TRBV7-2 and TRBJ1-6, with TRBD1 matching over 9 bases. Germline CDR1 and CDR2: SGHTA and FQGNSA. This CDR3 contains 17 residues. Germline trimming cut 5 bases from V and 4 bases from J; bases unmatched to any gene: 9.

V is TRBV4-2 and J is TRBJ1-6; D unresolved. Germline lookup yields CDR1 LGHNA and CDR2 YNFKEQ. Between the trimmed V and J ends, which lost 0 bases and 10 bases, there was a span of 7 bases. This CDR3 is 13 amino acids long. The CDR3 loop reads CASSQERVSPLHF. The CDR3 DNA is TGTGCCAGCAGCCAAGAACGGGTGTCACCCCTCCACTTT.

This rearrangement joins TRBV20-1 to TRBJ2-7; possibly TRBD1 for D (6 bases). Looked up from germline, CDR1 is DFQATT and CDR2 is SNEGSKA (reference sequence). The CDR3 runs to 15 residues. Between the trimmed V and J ends, which lost 1 base and 0 bases, there was a span of 13 bases. The CDR3 region has the DNA TGCAGTGCTAGAGCCCCGCAGGGGCTCTCCTACGAGCAGTACTTC. Protein sequence: CSARAPQGLSYEQYF.

The chain joins TRBV20-1 to TRBJ2-6; D call uncertain. The germline V and J ends were trimmed by 6 bases and 1 base, with 7 bases remaining between them. Germline V lookup: CDR1 DFQATT, CDR2 SNEGSKA (reference sequence). This CDR3 spans 13 amino acids. Here the CDR3 DNA reads TGCAGTGCCCCGACGTCTGGGGCCAACGTCCTGACTTTC. This encodes CSAPTSGANVLTF.

In this sample, this clonotype turned up a few times. This sequence joins TRBV20-1 and TRBJ1-2; 7 bases align to TRBD1. The trim removed 0 bases at V and 2 bases at J, leaving 6 bases unmatched. Germline CDR1 DFQATT, CDR2 SNEGSKA (reference sequence). This CDR3 is 15 amino acids long. CDR3 sequence: CSARDPTGPNYGYTF. In DNA form, the CDR3 reads TGCAGTGCTAGAGATCCGACAGGGCCGAACTATGGCTACACCTTC.

This clonotype showed up just a few times. The chain has TRBV7-2 and TRBJ2-7, with a possible D match to TRBD2 (5 bases). This CDR3 has 14 amino acids. CDR1 is SGHTA, CDR2 FQGNSA, per germline. V was shortened by 1 base and J by 6 bases, with 13 bases between the two germline ends. The CDR3: CASSLELDLLEQYF. As DNA, the CDR3 is TGTGCCAGCAGCTTAGAACTAGATCTACTCGAGCAGTACTTC. The full variable domain, in which reference TRBV7-2 and TRBJ2-7 provide the parts outside the CDR3, is GAGVSQSPSNKVTEKGKDVELRCDPISGHTALYWYRQSLGQGLEFLIYFQGNSAPDKSGLPSDRFSAERTGGSVSTLTIQRTQQEDSAVYLCASSLELDLLEQYFGPGTRLTVT.

The rearrangement links TRBV19 to TRBJ2-5, with 7 bases that match TRBD2. The CDR3 is 15 amino acids. The trim removed 6 bases at V and 0 bases at J, leaving 7 bases unmatched. The V gene's germline CDR1 is LNHDA and CDR2 SQIVND (reference sequence). DNA for the CDR3: TGTGCCAGTAGGGGCTCCGGGACTAACCAAGAGACCCAGTACTTC. The encoded protein is CASRGSGTNQETQYF.

The V and J genes are TRBV7-9 and TRBJ2-7; tentatively, D is TRBD2 (5 bases). Germline V CDR1 and CDR2: SEHNR, FQNEAQ (reference sequence). Trimming took off 5 bases at V and 2 bases at J, with 10 bases between the two ends. The CDR3 sequence is 13 residues long. This chain's CDR3 is CASSVSGAYEQYF. CDR3 sequence (DNA): TGTGCCAGCAGCGTCAGCGGTGCCTACGAGCAGTACTTC.